This TCR beta chain emerged from a study of CDR3 diversity in severe acne (dated by TCRdb to between 2018 and 2021). Concerning this clonotype: Its antigen is still unknown. One base away there is no much larger clone; base qualities are not given.

Libraries came from PCR. The instrument given in TCRdb is Illumina HiSeq 2000. TCRdb's own reprocessing of the public reads used fastp at Q25 and MiXCR and kept productive beta chains. Records with the same CDR3 protein are collapsed into one entry carrying the most frequent genes and DNA. The sample includes fewer than 100,000 distinct CDR3 sequences, with around 50% observed a single time. The ten most abundant clones make up roughly an eighth of the sample. The cysteine opens and the phenylalanine closes a CDR3 of 16 amino acids. Kept here is only the CDR3 DNA, which spans 48 bases and is read in frame from base 1. Compared with germline, V lacks 2 bases and J lacks 4 bases; bases without a gene match: 7. CDR1 and CDR2 are drawn from the germline V gene (reference sequence): DFQATT, SNEGSKA.

The sequenced sample was blood. The chain links TRBV20-1 with TRBJ2-3, and 12 junction bases match TRBD2. This clonotype was obtained from a male donor in good health, without acne. The CDR3 is CSARFPSGGASDTQYF. The nucleotides read TGCAGTGCTAGATTTCCTAGCGGGGGGGCGTCAGATACGCAGTATTTT.